Detailed here is one T cell receptor (beta chain). Its antigen is not yet known. Per-base qualities were not stored, and no clone one base away is much larger. Its CDR3 holds 15 amino acids, cysteine through phenylalanine. The entry retains the CDR3 DNA only, 45 bases that are in frame from base 1. Trimming leaves V shorter by 5 bases and J shorter by 6 bases, with the junction holding 4 bases beyond the gene matches. For CDR1 and CDR2, the germline V gene (reference sequence) lists LGHDT and YNNKEL. This entry is derived from a study of blood T cell repertoires in COVID-19 (dated by TCRdb to the early 2020s). Broadly, across the study: Samples from collaborators originated in the United States, Italy and Spain and spanned both the acute and convalescent phases of COVID-19. The samples were drawn from the first 160 participants of the ongoing ImmuneRACE study and from 1,254 subjects provided by 6 global collaborators. The dataset comprised deeply sampled blood TCRbeta repertoires from subjects exposed to, actively infected with, or recovered from COVID-19. The repertoires were made available in a free public database intended to serve as a resource for research on the immune response to SARS-CoV-2. Sample metadata almost always included a de-identified subject ID, COVID-19 status, age in years and sex. The material from the prospective study consisted of cDNA or gDNA derived from T cells, B-cell-depleted T cells, or PBMCs. Where available, HLA class I and class II types were obtained from metadata supplied by the sample provider rather than from assay-based typing. Broader findings and caveats from the paper: How much clinical and demographic metadata was included differed by source and by participant, and the metadata was provided uncurated.

The immunoSEQ Assay, a bias-controlled multiplex PCR, was used to amplify TCRbeta CDR3 regions from genomic DNA. For the original study's pipeline: The number of nucleated cells in each sample was estimated by amplification of reference gene primers within the assay. Sequence reads were collapsed and filtered to measure the absolute abundance of every unique TCRbeta CDR3 rearrangement. For each sample, productive Simpson clonality was calculated as the square root of Simpson's diversity index across productive rearrangements. Here the immuneACCESS table is served through TCRdb, limited to in-frame sequences with V and J called. Missing clones are a known gap in these copies; in checked studies unresolved V genes cover under half, and the rest lacks a known reason. V and J calls and clone size follow that table, whereas D and trimming were derived from the DNA. The sample table shows about 260,000 clones, and around 90% are seen once. The ten largest clones represent around 2.9% of the sample.

Participants in the prospective study were aged about 18 to 95 years, lived in under 30 United States geographic areas, and enrolled through a virtual design. Cohort assignment in the prospective study relied on participant-reported clinical history from a screening survey and a study questionnaire. ImmuneRACE Cohort 3 recovered participants were defined by two consecutive negative NP/OP PCR tests, healthcare professional clearance, or symptom resolution. In the prospective study, whole blood, serum and a nasopharyngeal or oropharyngeal swab were collected from each participant by mobile phlebotomists. Additional blood draws and questionnaires over an approximately two-month period could optionally be provided by prospective study participants. Before DNA extraction, blood samples from the prospective study were shipped at room temperature or frozen.

Source material: PBMCs or T cells enriched from blood (not recorded which). The sequence joins TRBV3-1 (or the pseudogene TRBV3-2) to TRBJ2-1; 13 nucleotides in the junction match TRBD2. The clonotype was recovered from a woman between 45 and 65 years old who had recovered from COVID-19. The sequence in DNA is TGTGCCAGCAGCTGGACTAGCGGGAGCCGCAATGAGCAGTTCTTC. Protein translation: CASSWTSGSRNEQFF.